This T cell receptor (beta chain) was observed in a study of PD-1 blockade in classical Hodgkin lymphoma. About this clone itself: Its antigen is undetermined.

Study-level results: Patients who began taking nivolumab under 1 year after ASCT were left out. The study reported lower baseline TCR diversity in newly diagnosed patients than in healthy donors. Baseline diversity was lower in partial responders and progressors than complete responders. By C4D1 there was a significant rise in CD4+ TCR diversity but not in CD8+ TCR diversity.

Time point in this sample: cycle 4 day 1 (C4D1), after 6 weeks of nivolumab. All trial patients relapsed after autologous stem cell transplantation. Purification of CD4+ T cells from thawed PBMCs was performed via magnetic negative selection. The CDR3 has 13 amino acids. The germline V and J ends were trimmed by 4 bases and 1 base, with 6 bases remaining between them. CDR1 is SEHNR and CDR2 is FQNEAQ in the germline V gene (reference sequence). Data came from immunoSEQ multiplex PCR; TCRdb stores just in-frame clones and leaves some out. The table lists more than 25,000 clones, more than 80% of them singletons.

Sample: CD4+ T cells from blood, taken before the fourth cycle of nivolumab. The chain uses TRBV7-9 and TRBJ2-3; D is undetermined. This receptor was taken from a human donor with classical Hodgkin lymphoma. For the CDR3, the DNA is TGTGCCAGCAGCTGGAGAGGCACAGATACGCAGTATTTT. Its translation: CASSWRGTDTQYF.